This T cell receptor beta chain was recorded in a study of T cell responses to AZD1222 COVID-19 vaccine. Whole-study results and caveats: Sampled repertoires all dated from after the peak T cell response.

Worth noting for this clone: The antigen is not known.

Generated by immunoSEQ multiplex PCR, the TCRdb table keeps only in-frame clones and is missing some. The sample has roughly 120,000 clones; about nine tenths are singletons. Per the germline V gene, CDR1 is SGHVS and CDR2 is FQNEAQ. The V end lost 5 bases, the J end lost 5 bases, and 20 bases lay between the germline ends. The CDR3 extends over 16 amino acids. The TCR comes from an adult in good health. The sample in question was peripheral blood, obtained on day 0 of AZD1222 vaccination. The chain has TRBV7-8 and TRBJ2-3; TRBD2 is a possible D gene (5 bases). CDR3 sequence reads: CASSRGGRSNQDTQYF. DNA of the CDR3: TGTGCCAGCAGCCGAGGAGGCAGGTCTAATCAAGATACGCAGTATTTT.